This T cell receptor (beta chain) was sequenced during a study of identical twins. TCRdb used MiXCR to reprocess the 5' RACE reads, holding one entry per CDR3 protein. Of 400,000 to 550,000 distinct CDR3 sequences in the sample, approximately 15% were seen once. In the case of this clonotype: Its antigen is unknown.

Findings and caveats of the study: Conclusions came from cross-sectional statistical analysis, not from following the same donors. Surplus twin overlap in beta out-of-frame sequences was less pronounced. Models underpredicted monozygotic twin sharing of out-of-frame TCR alpha.

Germline-derived CDR1 and CDR2 are SGHAT and FQNNGV. V was trimmed by 1 base and J by 4 bases, leaving 13 bases between them. CDR3 length: 16 amino acids. The sample was also linked to a second study, of yellow fever vaccine responses in identical twins. As that study records: A vaccine T cell response that seemed partly convergent and partly personalized was reported in twins.

The sequence was collected from a young woman in good health. What was sequenced was CD4+ T cells sorted from blood. The chain has TRBV11-2 and TRBJ2-2, with D unclear. The CDR3 DNA sequence: TGTGCCAGCAGCTTAGTTGCCCGGTTTACCACCGGGGAGCTGTTTTTT. Translating gives CASSLVARFTTGELFF. Complete variable domain (other parts from reference TRBV11-2 and TRBJ2-2): EAGVAQSPRYKIIEKRQSVAFWCNPISGHATLYWYQQILGQGPKLLIQFQNNGVVDDSQLPKDRFSAERLKGVDSTLKIQPAKLEDSAVYLCASSLVARFTTGELFFGEGSRLTVL.